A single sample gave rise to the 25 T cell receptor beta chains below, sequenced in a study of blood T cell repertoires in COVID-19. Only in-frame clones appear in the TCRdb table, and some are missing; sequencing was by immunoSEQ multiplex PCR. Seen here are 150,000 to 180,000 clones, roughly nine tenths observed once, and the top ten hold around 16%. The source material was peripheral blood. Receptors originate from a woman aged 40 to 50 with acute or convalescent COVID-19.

The CDR3 sequence: CASSSPLSAGSSYEQYF. CDR3 coding DNA: TGTGCCAGCAGTTCTCCTTTATCTGCGGGCAGCTCCTACGAGCAGTACTTC. The V and J genes are TRBV28 and TRBJ2-7; D perhaps matches TRBD2 (5 bases). Germline CDR1 is MDHEN and CDR2 is SYDVKM. The CDR3 length is 17 residues. V shed 4 bases and J shed 0 bases, with 19 bases lying between them.

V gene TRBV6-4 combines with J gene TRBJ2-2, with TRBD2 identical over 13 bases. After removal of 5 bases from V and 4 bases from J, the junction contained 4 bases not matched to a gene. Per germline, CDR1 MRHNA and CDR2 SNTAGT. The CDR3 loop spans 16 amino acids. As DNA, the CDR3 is TGTGCCAGCAGTAACCGGACTAGCGGGAGCACCGGGGAGCTGTTTTTT. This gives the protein CASSNRTSGSTGELFF.

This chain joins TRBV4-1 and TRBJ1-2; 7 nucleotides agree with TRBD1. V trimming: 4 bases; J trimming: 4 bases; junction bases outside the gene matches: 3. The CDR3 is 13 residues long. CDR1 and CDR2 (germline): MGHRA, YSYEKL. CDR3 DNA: TGCGCCAGCAGCCCGGGACAGATCTATGGCTACACCTTC. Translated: CASSPGQIYGYTF.

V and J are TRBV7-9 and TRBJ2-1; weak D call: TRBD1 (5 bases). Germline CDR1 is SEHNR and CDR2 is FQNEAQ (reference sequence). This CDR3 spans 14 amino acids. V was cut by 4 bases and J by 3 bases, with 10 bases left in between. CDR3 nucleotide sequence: TGTGCCAGCAGCTGGTCGACAGACTACAATGAGCAGTTCTTC. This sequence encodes CASSWSTDYNEQFF.

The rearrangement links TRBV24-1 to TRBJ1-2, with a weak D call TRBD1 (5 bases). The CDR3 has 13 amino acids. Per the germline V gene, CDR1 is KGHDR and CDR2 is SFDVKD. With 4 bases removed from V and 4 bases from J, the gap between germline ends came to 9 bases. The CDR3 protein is CATSEPDSYGYTF. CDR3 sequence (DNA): TGTGCCACCAGTGAACCCGACAGCTATGGCTACACCTTC.

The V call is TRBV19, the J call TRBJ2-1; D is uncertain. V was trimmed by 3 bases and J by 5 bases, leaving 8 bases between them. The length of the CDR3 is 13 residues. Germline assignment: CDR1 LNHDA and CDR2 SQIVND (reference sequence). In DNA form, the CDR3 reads TGTGCCAGTAGTATTTCCCGTAACAATGAGCAGTTCTTC. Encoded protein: CASSISRNNEQFF.

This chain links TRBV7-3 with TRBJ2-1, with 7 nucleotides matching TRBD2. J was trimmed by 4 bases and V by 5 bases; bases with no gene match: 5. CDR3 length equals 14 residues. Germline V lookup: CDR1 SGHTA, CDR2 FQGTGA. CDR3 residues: CASSPHSGYNEQFF. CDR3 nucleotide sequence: TGTGCCAGCAGCCCCCATAGCGGGTACAATGAGCAGTTCTTC.

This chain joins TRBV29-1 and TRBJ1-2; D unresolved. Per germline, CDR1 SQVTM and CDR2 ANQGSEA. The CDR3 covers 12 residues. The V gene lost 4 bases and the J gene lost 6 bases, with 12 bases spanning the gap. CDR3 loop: CSVVRRSDGYTF. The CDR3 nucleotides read TGCAGCGTTGTTCGCCGATCAGATGGCTACACCTTC.

CDR3 sequence reads: CASSPGGMAGTYNEQFF. The CDR3 coding sequence is TGTGCCAGCAGCCCAGGGGGCATGGCGGGGACCTACAATGAGCAGTTCTTC. The V gene is TRBV3-1 (or the pseudogene TRBV3-2), the J gene TRBJ2-1, with 8 bases matching TRBD1. There are 17 residues in the CDR3. Germline V lookup: CDR1 LGHDT, CDR2 YNNKEL (reference sequence). J gave up 2 bases and V 4 bases, and 10 bases lay outside the gene matches.

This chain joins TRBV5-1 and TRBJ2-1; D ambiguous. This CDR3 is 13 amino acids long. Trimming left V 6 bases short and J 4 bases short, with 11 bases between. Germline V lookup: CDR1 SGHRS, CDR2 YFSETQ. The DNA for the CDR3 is TGCGCCAGCAAGTTCTCCGGGTACAATGAGCAGTTCTTC. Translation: CASKFSGYNEQFF.

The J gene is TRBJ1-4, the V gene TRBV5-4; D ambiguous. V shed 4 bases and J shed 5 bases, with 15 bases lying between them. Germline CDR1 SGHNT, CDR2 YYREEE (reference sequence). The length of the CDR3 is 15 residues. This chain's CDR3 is CASSDRARGNEKLFF. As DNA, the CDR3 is TGTGCCAGCAGCGACCGGGCTAGAGGGAATGAAAAACTGTTTTTT.

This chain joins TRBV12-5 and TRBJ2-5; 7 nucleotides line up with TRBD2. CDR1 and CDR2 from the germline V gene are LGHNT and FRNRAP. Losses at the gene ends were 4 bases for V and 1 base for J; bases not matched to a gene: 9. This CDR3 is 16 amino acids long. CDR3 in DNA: TGTGCTAGTGGTTCGGCGACGGGGGGTGCCCAAGAGACCCAGTACTTC. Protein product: CASGSATGGAQETQYF.

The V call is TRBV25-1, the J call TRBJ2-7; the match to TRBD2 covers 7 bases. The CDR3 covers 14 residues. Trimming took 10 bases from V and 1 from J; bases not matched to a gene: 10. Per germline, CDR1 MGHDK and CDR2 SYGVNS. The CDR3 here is CATGGLAASYEQYF. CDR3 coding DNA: TGTGCCACCGGGGGTCTAGCGGCTTCCTACGAGCAGTACTTC.

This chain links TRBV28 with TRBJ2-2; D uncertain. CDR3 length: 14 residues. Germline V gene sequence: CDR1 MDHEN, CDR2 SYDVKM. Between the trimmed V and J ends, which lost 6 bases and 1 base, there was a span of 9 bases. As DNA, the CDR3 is TGTGCCAGCAGACGTACTTTGAACACCGGGGAGCTGTTTTTT. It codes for CASRRTLNTGELFF.

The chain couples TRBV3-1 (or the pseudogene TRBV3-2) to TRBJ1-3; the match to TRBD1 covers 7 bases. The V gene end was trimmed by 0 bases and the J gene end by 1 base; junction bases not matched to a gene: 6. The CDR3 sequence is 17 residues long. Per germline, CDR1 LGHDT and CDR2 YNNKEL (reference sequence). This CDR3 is CASSQEGTAPSGNTIYF. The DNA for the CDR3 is TGTGCCAGCAGCCAAGAAGGGACAGCGCCTTCTGGAAACACCATATATTTT.

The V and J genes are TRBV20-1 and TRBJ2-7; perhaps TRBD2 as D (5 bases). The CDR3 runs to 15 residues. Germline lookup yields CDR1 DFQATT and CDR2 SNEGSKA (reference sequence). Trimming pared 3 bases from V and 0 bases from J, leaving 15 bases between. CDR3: CSASPLLGSSYEQYF. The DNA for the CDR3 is TGCAGTGCTAGTCCCTTACTAGGGAGCTCCTACGAGCAGTACTTC.

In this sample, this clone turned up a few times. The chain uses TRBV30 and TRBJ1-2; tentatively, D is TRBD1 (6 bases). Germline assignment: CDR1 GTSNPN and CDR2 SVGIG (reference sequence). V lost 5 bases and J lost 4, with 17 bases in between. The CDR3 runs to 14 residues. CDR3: CAWLLDRTVYGYTF. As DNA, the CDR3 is TGTGCCTGGTTGCTCGACAGGACAGTCTATGGCTACACCTTC.

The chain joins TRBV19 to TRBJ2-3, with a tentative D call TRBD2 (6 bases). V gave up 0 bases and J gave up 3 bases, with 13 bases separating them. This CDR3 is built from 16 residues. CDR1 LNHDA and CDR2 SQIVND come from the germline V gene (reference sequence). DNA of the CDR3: TGTGCCAGTAGTATAGACCGGCCCGGGAGAACAGATACGCAGTATTTT. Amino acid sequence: CASSIDRPGRTDTQYF.

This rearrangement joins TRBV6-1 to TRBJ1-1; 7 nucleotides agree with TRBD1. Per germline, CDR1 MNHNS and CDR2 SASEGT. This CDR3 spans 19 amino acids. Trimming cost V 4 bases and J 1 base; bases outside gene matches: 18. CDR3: CASSGTPHSLRGRNTEAFF. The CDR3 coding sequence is TGTGCCAGCAGTGGAACCCCTCACTCTTTAAGGGGGCGGAACACTGAAGCTTTCTTT.

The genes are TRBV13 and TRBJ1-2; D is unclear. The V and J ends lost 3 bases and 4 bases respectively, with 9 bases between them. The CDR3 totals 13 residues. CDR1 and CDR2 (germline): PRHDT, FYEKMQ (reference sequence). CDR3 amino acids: CASSFSVSYGYTF. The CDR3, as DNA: TGTGCCAGCAGCTTCTCGGTTAGCTATGGCTACACCTTC.

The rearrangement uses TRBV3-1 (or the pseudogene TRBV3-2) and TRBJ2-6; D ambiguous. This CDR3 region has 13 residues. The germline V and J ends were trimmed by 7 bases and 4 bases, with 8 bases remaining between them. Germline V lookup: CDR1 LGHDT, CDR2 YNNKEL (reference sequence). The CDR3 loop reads CASTVSGANVLTF. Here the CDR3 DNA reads TGTGCCAGCACCGTCTCCGGGGCCAACGTCCTGACTTTC.

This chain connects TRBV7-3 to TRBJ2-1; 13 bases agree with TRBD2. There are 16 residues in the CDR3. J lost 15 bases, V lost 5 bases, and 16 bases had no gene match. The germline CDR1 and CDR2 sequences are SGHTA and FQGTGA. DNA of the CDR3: TGTGCCAGCAGCCCTGAAAGGACTAGCGGGAGAGTGGGGCCGTTCTTC. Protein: CASSPERTSGRVGPFF.

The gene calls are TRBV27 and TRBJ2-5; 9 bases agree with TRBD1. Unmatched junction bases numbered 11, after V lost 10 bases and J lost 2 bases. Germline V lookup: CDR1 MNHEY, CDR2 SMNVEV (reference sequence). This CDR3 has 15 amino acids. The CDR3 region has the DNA TGTGCCACCTCCTGGGGGACAGGGATACAAGAGACCCAGTACTTC. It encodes CATSWGTGIQETQYF.

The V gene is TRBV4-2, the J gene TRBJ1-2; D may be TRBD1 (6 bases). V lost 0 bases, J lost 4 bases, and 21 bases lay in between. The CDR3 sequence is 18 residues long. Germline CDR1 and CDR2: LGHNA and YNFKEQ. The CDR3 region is CASSQDTVQGPVAYGYTF. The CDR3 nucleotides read TGTGCCAGCAGCCAAGATACCGTACAGGGTCCTGTTGCCTATGGCTACACCTTC.

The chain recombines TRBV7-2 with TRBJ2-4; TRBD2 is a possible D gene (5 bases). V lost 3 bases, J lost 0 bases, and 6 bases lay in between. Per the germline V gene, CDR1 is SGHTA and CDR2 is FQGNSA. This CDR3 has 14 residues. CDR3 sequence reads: CASSFGIAKNIQYF. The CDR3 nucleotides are TGTGCCAGCAGCTTCGGGATAGCCAAAAACATTCAGTACTTC.